The next 27 T cell receptor beta chains were all read from a single sample in a study of blood T cell repertoires in COVID-19. TCRdb keeps only in-frame clones here, not all; method: immunoSEQ multiplex PCR. The sample carries some 250,000 clones, more than 75% recorded once. The sequencing input was PBMCs or T cells enriched from blood (not recorded which). The receptors here all came from a woman in her 40s with acute COVID-19.

The chain joins TRBV2 to TRBJ2-2; TRBD2 aligns across 7 bases. V shed 6 bases and J 10 bases; nucleotides not matched to a gene: 17. The germline gives CDR1 SNHLY, CDR2 FYNNEI. The CDR3 has 16 residues. The chain's CDR3 is CASRTNPGLRGEELFF. CDR3 in DNA: TGTGCCAGCAGGACAAACCCGGGACTACGTGGTGAGGAGCTGTTTTTT.

In its sample, this clone was seen once. The chain has TRBV7-2 and TRBJ2-7; D ambiguous. Trimming pared 2 bases from V and 3 bases from J, leaving 8 bases between. The CDR3 has 13 amino acids. Germline loops: CDR1 SGHTA, CDR2 FQGNSA. The chain's CDR3 is CASSLISDYEQYF. The DNA for the CDR3 is TGTGCCAGCAGCTTAATATCAGACTACGAGCAGTACTTC.

In this sample, this clone turned up once. V usage is TRBV2 and J usage is TRBJ2-1, with 12 bases that match TRBD2. Germline trimming cut 4 bases from V and 8 bases from J; bases unmatched to any gene: 3. This CDR3 region has 14 residues. Germline assignment: CDR1 SNHLY and CDR2 FYNNEI. For the CDR3, the DNA is TGTGCCAGCAGTGGACTAGCGGGAGCCGATGAGCAGTTCTTC. As protein: CASSGLAGADEQFF.

The chain has TRBV5-6 and TRBJ2-6; a weak D match, TRBD2 (7 bases). V shed 2 bases and J shed 9 bases, with 21 bases lying between them. The CDR3 is made up of 17 amino acids. CDR1 SGHDT and CDR2 YYEEEE come from the germline V gene. For the CDR3, the DNA is TGTGCCAGCAGCTTCCCCCGGGGGGAGGGGGGAGGCAACGTCCTGACTTTC. Translated, it gives CASSFPRGEGGGNVLTF.

The chain employs TRBV7-9 and TRBJ2-5, with TRBD2 as a possible D gene (5 bases). The CDR3 contains 14 residues. CDR1 is SEHNR and CDR2 is FQNEAQ in the germline V gene (reference sequence). Trimming pared 1 base from V and 3 bases from J, leaving 9 bases between. The CDR3 loop reads CASSLGTEKETQYF. The CDR3 DNA reads TGTGCCAGCAGCTTAGGGACTGAGAAAGAGACCCAGTACTTC.

The V gene is TRBV27, the J gene TRBJ1-1, with 9 bases fitting TRBD1. The CDR3 length is 16 residues. Germline CDR1 reads MNHEY; CDR2 reads SMNVEV (reference sequence). V shed 6 bases, J shed 1 base, and the junction held 9 bases outside the gene matches. CDR3 in amino acids: CASRPPTGGSNTEAFF. CDR3 coding DNA: TGTGCCAGCAGACCTCCGACAGGGGGATCGAACACTGAAGCTTTCTTT.

This chain uses TRBV7-9 with TRBJ1-1; D may be TRBD1 (5 bases). This CDR3 comprises 15 residues. Germline V lookup: CDR1 SEHNR, CDR2 FQNEAQ (reference sequence). V was cut by 1 base and J by 6 bases, with 15 bases left in between. The CDR3 spells CASSLVPRVPSEAFF. Here the CDR3 DNA reads TGTGCCAGCAGCTTAGTCCCCAGGGTACCGTCTGAAGCTTTCTTT.

This clone was observed a single time. This chain links TRBV19 with TRBJ1-1; no reliable D call. Germline CDR1 LNHDA, CDR2 SQIVND (reference sequence). The CDR3 length is 16 residues. V gave up 3 bases and J gave up 1 base, with 15 bases separating them. Written as DNA, the CDR3 is TGTGCCAGTAGTATCCCGGGATCCCCCGGGAACACTGAAGCTTTCTTT. Its protein is CASSIPGSPGNTEAFF. The full variable domain, with the rest looked up from reference TRBV19 and TRBJ1-1, is DGGITQSPKYLFRKEGQNVTLSCEQNLNHDAMYWYRQDPGQGLRLIYYSQIVNDFQKGDIAEGYSVSREKKESFPLTVTSAQKNPTAFYLCASSIPGSPGNTEAFFGQGTRLTVV.

This rearrangement joins TRBV5-8 to TRBJ2-2, with D possibly matching TRBD2 (6 bases). In germline, CDR1 is SGHTS, CDR2 YDEGEE. The germline V and J ends were trimmed by 4 bases and 7 bases, with 20 bases remaining between them. This CDR3 spans 16 amino acids. In DNA form, the CDR3 reads TGTGCCAGCAGCCAACGTGGGAGGCGGGAAGGCGGGGAGCTGTTTTTT. This translates into CASSQRGRREGGELFF.

This clone appeared once. The V and J genes are TRBV3-1 (or the pseudogene TRBV3-2) and TRBJ2-5; TRBD1 aligns across 9 bases. The CDR3 totals 15 residues. V was clipped by 4 bases and J by 5 bases; unmatched bases: 8. The germline V gene encodes CDR1 LGHDT and CDR2 YNNKEL (reference sequence). DNA for the CDR3: TGTGCCAGCAGCCCCCGGGACAGGGTTTGGGAGACCCAGTACTTC. This encodes CASSPRDRVWETQYF.

Worth noting for this clone: This same CDR3 is encoded by further DNA sequences in the sample. V usage is TRBV7-9 and J usage is TRBJ1-1; D is perhaps TRBD1 (6 bases). CDR1 is SEHNR and CDR2 is FQNEAQ in the germline V gene (reference sequence). Trimming pared 4 bases from V and 2 bases from J, leaving 11 bases between. The CDR3 totals 14 residues. The CDR3 DNA reads as TGTGCCAGCAGCTCCTACAGGGACAACACTGAAGCTTTCTTT. Its protein is CASSSYRDNTEAFF.

The chain carries TRBV6-1 and TRBJ2-1; 8 bases align to TRBD1. Per germline, CDR1 MNHNS and CDR2 SASEGT. The V and J ends lost 2 bases and 1 base, in that order; junction bases with no gene match: 4. The CDR3 is 16 residues long. The CDR3 protein is CASSERTGKSYNEQFF. CDR3 DNA sequence: TGTGCCAGCAGTGAACGGACAGGGAAATCCTACAATGAGCAGTTCTTC.

The chain is built from TRBV20-1 and TRBJ1-2; the D gene is possibly TRBD1 (5 bases). Germline CDR1 DFQATT, CDR2 SNEGSKA (reference sequence). V was clipped by 3 bases and J by 0 bases, with 11 bases between them. This CDR3 contains 14 residues. The CDR3 here is CSASVADTNYGYTF. In DNA form, the CDR3 reads TGCAGTGCTAGTGTGGCGGACACTAACTATGGCTACACCTTC.

The chain employs TRBV24-1 and TRBJ1-2; D possibly corresponds to TRBD1 (5 bases). The CDR3 consists of 13 residues. Germline V CDR1 and CDR2: KGHDR, SFDVKD. Trimming removed 7 bases from V and 1 base from J, with 9 bases in between. The CDR3 DNA follows: TGTGCCACCAGGGACACCAATAACTATGGCTACACCTTC. Translation: CATRDTNNYGYTF.

The rearrangement uses TRBV30 and TRBJ1-1, with D possibly TRBD1 on 6 matching bases. Trimming stripped 3 bases from V and 5 bases from J, with 19 bases between. The CDR3 covers 15 residues. From germline, CDR1 is GTSNPN and CDR2 SVGIG (reference sequence). CDR3 nucleotide sequence: TGTGCCTGGAGAACCAGGGGCGTAGAGACGACTGAAGCTTTCTTT. Amino acid sequence: CAWRTRGVETTEAFF.

This clone was detected only once. Additional DNA sequences in this sample encode the identical CDR3. The chain is built from TRBV7-9 and TRBJ1-1; a weak D match, TRBD1 (5 bases). V was trimmed by 1 base and J by 3 bases, leaving 9 bases between them. The CDR3 consists of 14 residues. The germline gives CDR1 SEHNR, CDR2 FQNEAQ (reference sequence). This CDR3 reads CASSLGQGDTEAFF. Here the CDR3 DNA reads TGTGCCAGCAGCTTAGGTCAAGGGGACACTGAAGCTTTCTTT.

The chain links TRBV6-1 to TRBJ1-1; 8 positions match TRBD1. The CDR3 consists of 11 residues. V shed 3 bases and J 12 bases; nucleotides not matched to a gene: 3. Germline V CDR1 and CDR2: MNHNS, SASEGT. CDR3 nucleotides: TGTGCCAGCAGTGAGAGACAGGGGTCTTTCTTT. Amino acids: CASSERQGSFF.

V gene TRBV13 combines with J gene TRBJ1-1; D gene ambiguous. The germline CDR1 and CDR2 sequences are PRHDT and FYEKMQ (reference sequence). Trimming took off 4 bases at V and 4 bases at J, with 25 bases between the two ends. This CDR3 contains 18 residues. The CDR3 coding sequence is TGTGCCAGCAGCTATGTCCTTAAAGCCGGGGATTGGGCCACTGAAGCTTTCTTT. Protein sequence: CASSYVLKAGDWATEAFF. Full variable domain (rest looked up from reference TRBV13 and TRBJ1-1): AAGVIQSPRHLIKEKRETATLKCYPIPRHDTVYWYQQGPGQDPQFLISFYEKMQSDKGSIPDRFSAQQFSDYHSELNMSSLELGDSALYFCASSYVLKAGDWATEAFFGQGTRLTVV.

The chain carries TRBV30 and TRBJ2-4; D possibly corresponds to TRBD1 (5 bases). V was pared by 3 bases and J by 0 bases, with 12 bases between. The CDR3 sequence is 15 residues long. Germline CDR1 reads GTSNPN; CDR2 reads SVGIG (reference sequence). The CDR3 nucleotides are TGTGCCTGGAGGGGGCATTCTATAGCCAAAAACATTCAGTACTTC. Protein sequence: CAWRGHSIAKNIQYF.

V and J are TRBV5-4 and TRBJ2-3; the D gene is possibly TRBD2 (5 bases). Germline CDR1 is SGHNT and CDR2 is YYREEE (reference sequence). The CDR3 spans 16 residues. V was clipped by 4 bases and J by 0 bases, with 15 bases between them. As DNA, the CDR3 is TGTGCCAGCAGCACCTTAGTTGAGCGGAGCACAGATACGCAGTATTTT. Protein product: CASSTLVERSTDTQYF.

The rearrangement links TRBV7-9 to TRBJ1-2; TRBD1 might be the D (5 bases). V lost 5 bases, J lost 5 bases, and 18 bases lay in between. Germline assignment: CDR1 SEHNR and CDR2 FQNEAQ (reference sequence). This CDR3 contains 15 residues. Written as DNA, the CDR3 is TGTGCCAGCAGCCTAGAGGGTGGGAGGACATATGGCTACACCTTC. Its translation is CASSLEGGRTYGYTF.

The chain carries TRBV2 and TRBJ1-4; tentatively, D is TRBD1 (5 bases). V was trimmed by 3 bases and J by 7 bases, leaving 15 bases between them. The germline V gene has CDR1 SNHLY and CDR2 FYNNEI. The CDR3 has 15 amino acids. The CDR3 reads CASSEWGPGLEKLFF. The CDR3 DNA reads as TGTGCCAGCAGTGAGTGGGGCCCCGGGCTTGAAAAACTGTTTTTT.

The chain couples TRBV27 to TRBJ2-7, with TRBD2 as a possible D gene (6 bases). Germline V CDR1 and CDR2: MNHEY, SMNVEV (reference sequence). CDR3 length: 18 amino acids. Trimming left V 1 base short and J 3 bases short, with 22 bases between. CDR3 in amino acids: CASSLFSPHAAGFYEQYF. The CDR3, as DNA: TGTGCCAGCAGTTTATTTTCCCCCCACGCAGCGGGCTTCTACGAGCAGTACTTC.

This chain links TRBV7-9 with TRBJ2-1; 8 bases agree with TRBD1. Germline V gives CDR1 SEHNR, CDR2 FQNEAQ (reference sequence). Losses at the gene ends were 5 bases for V and 0 bases for J; bases not matched to a gene: 3. This CDR3 is built from 15 residues. CDR3 protein: CASSAGTGSYNEQFF. CDR3 in DNA: TGTGCCAGCAGCGCCGGGACAGGCTCCTACAATGAGCAGTTCTTC.

This chain links TRBV11-1 with TRBJ2-3; D remains ambiguous. The V gene lost 3 bases and the J gene lost 1 base, with 11 bases spanning the gap. CDR1 is SGHAT, CDR2 FQDESV, per germline (reference sequence). The CDR3 totals 15 residues. The CDR3 protein is CASSFTQPGTDTQYF. The CDR3 DNA is TGTGCCAGCAGCTTTACCCAACCAGGCACAGATACGCAGTATTTT.

The chain carries TRBV28 and TRBJ1-4; TRBD1 matches at 7 bases. Germline loops: CDR1 MDHEN, CDR2 SYDVKM. J gave up 3 bases and V 9 bases, and 1 base lay outside the gene matches. CDR3 length: 12 amino acids. In DNA form, the CDR3 reads TGTGCCAGTAGGGGGCCTAATGAAAAACTGTTTTTT. It yields the protein CASRGPNEKLFF.

For this clone: This sample includes further DNA sequences coding for the same CDR3. This chain connects TRBV28 to TRBJ1-1, with D possibly matching TRBD1 (5 bases). CDR1 is MDHEN, CDR2 SYDVKM, per germline. V was cut by 9 bases and J by 0 bases, with 11 bases left in between. The CDR3 contains 13 residues. For the CDR3, the DNA is TGTGCCAGTTCAACAGGATTGAACACTGAAGCTTTCTTT. This encodes CASSTGLNTEAFF.